This T cell receptor (beta chain) was profiled in a study of shared clonotypes between healthy human individuals. Only CD45RO-negative cells positively selected for CCR7 counted as naive CD8 cells, so terminally differentiated effector memory CD45RA+ cells were excluded. The assay ran at deep level. In the authors' workflow: Junction-only sequences without quality scores came from ImmunoSEQ, so filtering differed. The assay was immunoSEQ multiplex PCR, and TCRdb's table has in-frame clones only and misses some. V, J and clone size reflect that table, while D and trimming were determined from the DNA. Seen here are about 2.1 million clones, 93% observed once, and the top ten hold about 1.7%. CDR1 is SGDLS and CDR2 is YYNGEE in the germline V gene. J lost 3 bases, V lost 3 bases, and 6 bases had no gene match. The CDR3 is 16 residues long.

The sample taken for sequencing was naive CD8+ T cells from PBMCs. This chain uses TRBV9 with TRBJ2-1; 10 positions agree with TRBD2. The TCR was taken from a man younger than 35 in good health. Some clones in this sample may be carry-over from other donors' samples. The CDR3 is CASSAPSGSNYNEQFF. The CDR3 coding sequence is TGTGCCAGCAGCGCCCCTAGCGGGAGCAACTACAATGAGCAGTTCTTC.